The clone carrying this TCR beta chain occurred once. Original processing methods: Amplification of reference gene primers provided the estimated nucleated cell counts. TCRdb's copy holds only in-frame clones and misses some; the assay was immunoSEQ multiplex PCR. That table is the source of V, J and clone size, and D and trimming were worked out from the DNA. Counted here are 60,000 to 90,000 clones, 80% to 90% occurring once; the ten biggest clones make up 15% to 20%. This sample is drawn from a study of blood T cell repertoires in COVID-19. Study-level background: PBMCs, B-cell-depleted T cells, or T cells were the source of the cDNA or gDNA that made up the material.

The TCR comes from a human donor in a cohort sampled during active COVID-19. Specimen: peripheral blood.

As DNA, the CDR3 is TGCGCCAGCAGCTTGGGCGGGGGCCACAATGAGCAGTTCTTC. This codes for CASSLGGGHNEQFF. V is TRBV5-1 and J is TRBJ2-1; D is possibly TRBD2 (7 bases). V lost 0 bases, J lost 5 bases, and 9 bases lay in between. CDR1 SGHRS and CDR2 YFSETQ come from the germline V gene. The CDR3 runs to 14 residues.